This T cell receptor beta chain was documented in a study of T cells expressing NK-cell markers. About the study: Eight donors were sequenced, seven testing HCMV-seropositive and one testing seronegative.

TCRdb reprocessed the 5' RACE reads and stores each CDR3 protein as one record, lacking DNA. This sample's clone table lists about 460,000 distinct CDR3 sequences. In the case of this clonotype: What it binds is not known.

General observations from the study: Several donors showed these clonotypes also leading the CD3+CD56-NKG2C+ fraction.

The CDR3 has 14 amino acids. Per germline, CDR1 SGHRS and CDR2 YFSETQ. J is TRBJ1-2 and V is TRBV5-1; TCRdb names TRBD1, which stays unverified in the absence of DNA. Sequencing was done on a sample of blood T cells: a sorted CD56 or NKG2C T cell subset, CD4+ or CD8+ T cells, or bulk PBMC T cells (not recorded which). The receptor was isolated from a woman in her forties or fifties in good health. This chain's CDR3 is CASSLPTGNYGYTF.